The sequence of this T cell receptor beta chain was determined in a study of Ad26.COV2.S vaccination and SARS-CoV-2 variants. The CDR3 is 14 amino acids. CDR1 and CDR2 (germline): SGHNT, YYREEE (reference sequence). V dropped 4 bases and J dropped 6; count of bases not matched to a gene: 8. Here immunoSEQ multiplex PCR was the method, and the copy in TCRdb shows in-frame clones only, minus some. The data show 380,000 or so clones, roughly 80% seen once. The treatment denotes: roughly 20 received Ad26.COV2.S at low or high dose, single or two shots; 5 received placebo; per-sample allocation not given. On day 63 after the first injection, vaccine and placebo recipients gave samples.

This material consisted of peripheral blood, taken in a trial of Ad26.COV2.S vaccine versus placebo. This sequence joins TRBV5-4 and TRBJ2-7; TRBD1 matches at 9 bases. The source is a person aged 18-60 years who received the Ad26.COV2.S COVID-19 vaccine or a placebo. As DNA, the CDR3 is TGTGCCAGCAGCGGGACAGGGTATGGCTCCGAGCAGTACTTC. It codes for CASSGTGYGSEQYF.